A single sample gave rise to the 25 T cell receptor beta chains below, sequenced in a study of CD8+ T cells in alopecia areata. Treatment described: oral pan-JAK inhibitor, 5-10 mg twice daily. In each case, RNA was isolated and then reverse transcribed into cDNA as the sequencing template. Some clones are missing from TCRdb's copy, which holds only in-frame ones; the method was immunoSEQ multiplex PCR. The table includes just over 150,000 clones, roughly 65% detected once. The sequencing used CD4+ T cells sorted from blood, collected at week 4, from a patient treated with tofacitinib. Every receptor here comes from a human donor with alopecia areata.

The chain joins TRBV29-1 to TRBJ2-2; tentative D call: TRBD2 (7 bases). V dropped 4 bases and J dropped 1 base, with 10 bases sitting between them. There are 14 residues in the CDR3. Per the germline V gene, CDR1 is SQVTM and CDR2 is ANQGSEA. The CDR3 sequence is CSVGEGVNTGELFF. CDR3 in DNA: TGCAGCGTTGGGGAGGGGGTGAACACCGGGGAGCTGTTTTTT.

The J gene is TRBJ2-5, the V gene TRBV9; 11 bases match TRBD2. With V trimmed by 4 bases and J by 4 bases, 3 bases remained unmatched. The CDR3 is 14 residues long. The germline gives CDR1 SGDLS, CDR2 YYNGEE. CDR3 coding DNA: TGTGCCAGCAGCTCACTAGCGGGGGCAGAGACCCAGTACTTC. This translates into CASSSLAGAETQYF.

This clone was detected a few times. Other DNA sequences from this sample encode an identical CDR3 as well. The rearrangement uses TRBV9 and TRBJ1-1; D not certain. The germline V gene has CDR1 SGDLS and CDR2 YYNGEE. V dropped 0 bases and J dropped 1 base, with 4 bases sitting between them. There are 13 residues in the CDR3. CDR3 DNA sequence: TGTGCCAGCAGCGTAGAGGGGAACACTGAAGCTTTCTTT. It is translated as CASSVEGNTEAFF. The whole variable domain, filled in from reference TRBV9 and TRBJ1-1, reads DSGVTQTPKHLITATGQRVTLRCSPRSGDLSVYWYQQSLDQGLQFLIQYYNGEERAKGNILERFSAQQFPDLHSELNLSSLELGDSALYFCASSVEGNTEAFFGQGTRLTVV.

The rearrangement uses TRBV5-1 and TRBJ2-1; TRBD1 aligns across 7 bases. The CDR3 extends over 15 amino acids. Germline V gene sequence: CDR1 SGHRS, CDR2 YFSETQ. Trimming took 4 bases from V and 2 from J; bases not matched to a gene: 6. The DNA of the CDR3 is TGCGCCAGCAGCGCCTCGGGACAGACCTACAATGAGCAGTTCTTC. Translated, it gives CASSASGQTYNEQFF.

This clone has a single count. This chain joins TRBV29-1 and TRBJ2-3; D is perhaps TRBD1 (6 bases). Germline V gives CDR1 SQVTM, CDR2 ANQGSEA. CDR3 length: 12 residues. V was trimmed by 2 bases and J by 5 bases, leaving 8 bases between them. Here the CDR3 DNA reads TGCAGCGTTGAAATCAGGGGAGATACGCAGTATTTT. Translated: CSVEIRGDTQYF.

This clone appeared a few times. DNA for the CDR3: TGTGCCAGCAGCTTAGTTGGGCAGCGGCAAGAGACCCAGTACTTC. Translated, it gives CASSLVGQRQETQYF. The V call is TRBV11-2, the J call TRBJ2-5; TRBD2 is a possible D gene (5 bases). CDR1 is SGHAT and CDR2 is FQNNGV in the germline V gene. There are 15 residues in the CDR3. V was clipped by 1 base and J by 2 bases, with 11 bases between them.

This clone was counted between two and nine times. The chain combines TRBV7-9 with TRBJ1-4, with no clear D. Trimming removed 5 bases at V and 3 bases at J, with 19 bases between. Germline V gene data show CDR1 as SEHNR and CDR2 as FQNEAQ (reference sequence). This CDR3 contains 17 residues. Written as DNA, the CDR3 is TGTGCCAGCAGCCGGAAGAATATAGGTGGAGCTAATGAAAAACTGTTTTTT. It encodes CASSRKNIGGANEKLFF.

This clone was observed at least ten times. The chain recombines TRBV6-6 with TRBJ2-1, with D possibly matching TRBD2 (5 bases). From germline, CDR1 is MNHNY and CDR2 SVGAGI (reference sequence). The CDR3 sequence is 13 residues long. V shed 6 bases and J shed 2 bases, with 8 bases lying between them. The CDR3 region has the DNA TGTGCCAGCAGACGGGAACCCTACAATGAGCAGTTCTTC. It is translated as CASRREPYNEQFF.

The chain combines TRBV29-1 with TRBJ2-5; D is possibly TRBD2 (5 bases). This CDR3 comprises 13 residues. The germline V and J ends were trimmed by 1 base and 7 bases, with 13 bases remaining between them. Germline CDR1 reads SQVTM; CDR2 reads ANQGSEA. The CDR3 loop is CSVEAARTGTQYF. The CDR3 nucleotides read TGCAGCGTTGAAGCAGCGAGGACTGGGACCCAGTACTTC.

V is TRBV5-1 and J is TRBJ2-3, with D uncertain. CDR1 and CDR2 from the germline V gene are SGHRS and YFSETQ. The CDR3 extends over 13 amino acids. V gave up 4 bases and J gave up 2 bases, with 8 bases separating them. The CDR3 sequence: CASSVSTTDTQYF. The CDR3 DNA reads TGCGCCAGCAGCGTATCTACCACAGATACGCAGTATTTT.

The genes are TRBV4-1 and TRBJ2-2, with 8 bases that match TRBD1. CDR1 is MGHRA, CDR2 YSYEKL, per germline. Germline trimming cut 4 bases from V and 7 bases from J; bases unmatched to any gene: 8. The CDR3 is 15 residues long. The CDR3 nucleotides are TGCGCCAGCAGCCCCAGTCGAGGACAGGGCGGGGAGCTGTTTTTT. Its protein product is CASSPSRGQGGELFF.

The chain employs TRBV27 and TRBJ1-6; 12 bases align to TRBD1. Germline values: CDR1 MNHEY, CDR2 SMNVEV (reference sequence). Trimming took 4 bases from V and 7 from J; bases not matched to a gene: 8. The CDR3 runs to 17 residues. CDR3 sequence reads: CASSSETGTGGNSPLHF. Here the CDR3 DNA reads TGTGCCAGCAGTTCCGAGACCGGGACAGGGGGCAATTCACCCCTCCACTTT.

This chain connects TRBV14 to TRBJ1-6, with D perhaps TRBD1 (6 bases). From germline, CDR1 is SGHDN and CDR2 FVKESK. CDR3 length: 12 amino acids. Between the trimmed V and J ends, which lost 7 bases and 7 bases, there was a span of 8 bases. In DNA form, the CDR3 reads TGTGCCAGCACCAGGGGAAATTCACCCCTCCACTTT. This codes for CASTRGNSPLHF.

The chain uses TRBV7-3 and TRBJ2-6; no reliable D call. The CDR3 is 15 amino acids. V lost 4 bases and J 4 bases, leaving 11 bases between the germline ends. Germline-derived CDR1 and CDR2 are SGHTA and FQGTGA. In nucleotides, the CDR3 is TGTGCCAGCAGCTCCCCCGCGGCCGGGGCCAACGTCCTGACTTTC. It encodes CASSSPAAGANVLTF.

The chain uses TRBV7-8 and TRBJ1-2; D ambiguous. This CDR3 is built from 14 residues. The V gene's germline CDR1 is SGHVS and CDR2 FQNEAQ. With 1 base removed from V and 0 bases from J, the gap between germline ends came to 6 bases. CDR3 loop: CASSLVTANYGYTF. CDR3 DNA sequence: TGTGCCAGCAGCTTAGTAACAGCTAACTATGGCTACACCTTC.

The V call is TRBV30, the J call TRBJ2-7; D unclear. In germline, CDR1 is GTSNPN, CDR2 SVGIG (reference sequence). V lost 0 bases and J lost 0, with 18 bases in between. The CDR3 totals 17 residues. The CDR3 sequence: CAWSVLDPQWVSYEQYF. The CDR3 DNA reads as TGTGCCTGGAGTGTATTAGACCCCCAGTGGGTCTCCTACGAGCAGTACTTC.

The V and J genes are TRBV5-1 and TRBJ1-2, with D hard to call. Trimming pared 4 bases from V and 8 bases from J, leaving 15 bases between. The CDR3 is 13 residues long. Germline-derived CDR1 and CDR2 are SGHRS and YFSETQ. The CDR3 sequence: CASSPESTVGYTF. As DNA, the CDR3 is TGCGCCAGCAGCCCCGAATCGACCGTGGGCTACACCTTC.

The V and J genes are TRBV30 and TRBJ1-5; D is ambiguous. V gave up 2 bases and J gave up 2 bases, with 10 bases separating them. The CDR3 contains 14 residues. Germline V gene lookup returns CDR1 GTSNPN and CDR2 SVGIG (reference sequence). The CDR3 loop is CAWSTGLGNQPQHF. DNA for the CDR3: TGTGCCTGGAGTACGGGGTTGGGCAATCAGCCCCAGCATTTT.

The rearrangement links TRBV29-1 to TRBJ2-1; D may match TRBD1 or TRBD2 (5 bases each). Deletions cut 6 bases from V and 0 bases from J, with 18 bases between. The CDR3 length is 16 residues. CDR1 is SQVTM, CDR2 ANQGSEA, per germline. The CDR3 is CSVDGALGSSYNEQFF. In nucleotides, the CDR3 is TGCAGCGTAGATGGGGCACTAGGTAGCTCCTACAATGAGCAGTTCTTC.

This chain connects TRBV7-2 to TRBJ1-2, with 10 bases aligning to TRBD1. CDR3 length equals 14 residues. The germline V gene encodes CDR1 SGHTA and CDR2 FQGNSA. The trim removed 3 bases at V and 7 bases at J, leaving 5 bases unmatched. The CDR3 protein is CASSFDRGLRGYTF. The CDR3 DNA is TGTGCCAGCAGCTTTGACAGGGGGCTGCGTGGCTACACCTTC. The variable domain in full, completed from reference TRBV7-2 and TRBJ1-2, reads GAGVSQSPSNKVTEKGKDVELRCDPISGHTALYWYRQSLGQGLEFLIYFQGNSAPDKSGLPSDRFSAERTGGSVSTLTIQRTQQEDSAVYLCASSFDRGLRGYTFGSGTRLTVV.

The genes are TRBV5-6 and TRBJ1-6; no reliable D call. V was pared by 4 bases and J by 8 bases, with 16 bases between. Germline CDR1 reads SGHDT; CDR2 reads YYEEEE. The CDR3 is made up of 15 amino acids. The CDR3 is CASSRGGYGDSPLHF. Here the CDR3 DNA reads TGTGCCAGCAGCCGAGGAGGGTACGGGGATTCACCCCTCCACTTT.

CDR3 coding DNA: TGTGCCAGTAGTCCGGAGAGGGTTTTAGATACGCAGTATTTT. It translates to CASSPERVLDTQYF. The chain employs TRBV19 and TRBJ2-3; TRBD2 is a possible D gene (5 bases). V was trimmed by 5 bases and J by 5 bases, leaving 14 bases between them. Germline V lookup: CDR1 LNHDA, CDR2 SQIVND (reference sequence). This CDR3 is built from 14 residues.

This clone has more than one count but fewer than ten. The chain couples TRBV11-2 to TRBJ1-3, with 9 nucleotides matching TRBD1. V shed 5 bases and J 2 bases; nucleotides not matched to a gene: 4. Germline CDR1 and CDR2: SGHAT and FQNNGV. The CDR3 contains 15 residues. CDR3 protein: CASSPRTGAGNTIYF. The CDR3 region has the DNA TGTGCCAGCAGCCCACGGACAGGGGCTGGAAACACCATATATTTT.

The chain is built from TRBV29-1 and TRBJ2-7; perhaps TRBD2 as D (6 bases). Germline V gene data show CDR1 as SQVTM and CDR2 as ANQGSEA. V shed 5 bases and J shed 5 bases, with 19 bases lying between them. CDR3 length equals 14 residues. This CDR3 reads CSVFGGEERNEQYF. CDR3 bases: TGCAGCGTTTTCGGCGGGGAGGAGCGGAACGAGCAGTACTTC.

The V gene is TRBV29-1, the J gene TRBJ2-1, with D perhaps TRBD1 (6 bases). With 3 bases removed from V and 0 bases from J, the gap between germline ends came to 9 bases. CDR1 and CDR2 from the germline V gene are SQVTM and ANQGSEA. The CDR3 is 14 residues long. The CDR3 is CSVDRGRSYNEQFF. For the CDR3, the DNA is TGCAGCGTTGACAGGGGCCGCTCCTACAATGAGCAGTTCTTC.